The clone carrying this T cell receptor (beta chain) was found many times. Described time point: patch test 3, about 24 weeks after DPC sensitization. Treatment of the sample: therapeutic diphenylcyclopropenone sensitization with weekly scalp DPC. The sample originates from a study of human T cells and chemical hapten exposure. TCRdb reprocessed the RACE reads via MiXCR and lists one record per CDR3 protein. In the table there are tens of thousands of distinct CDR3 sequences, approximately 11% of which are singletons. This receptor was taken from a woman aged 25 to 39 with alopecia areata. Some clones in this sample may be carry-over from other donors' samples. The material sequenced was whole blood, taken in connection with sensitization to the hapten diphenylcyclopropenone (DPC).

DNA for the CDR3: TGTGCCAGCAGCTTACCAGACGGCTCCTATAATTCACCCCTCCACTTT. Translating gives CASSLPDGSYNSPLHF. V gene TRBV7-9 combines with J gene TRBJ1-6; D is unclear. Trimming pared 2 bases from V and 0 bases from J, leaving 8 bases between. This CDR3 is 16 amino acids long. Germline values: CDR1 SEHNR, CDR2 FQNEAQ (reference sequence).